This is a list of T cell receptor beta chains from one sample in a study of T-cell memory formation after mild COVID-19. One entry per CDR3 protein results from TCRdb running MiXCR on the 5' RACE reads. Of about 350,000 distinct CDR3 sequences listed, around 27% were seen once; the top ten hold about 13%. The sample taken for sequencing was PBMCs or a T cell subset sorted from them (not recorded which). Receptors were obtained from an adult woman who had mild COVID-19 (a few samples of this study predate the infection). Cell type and time point are not known. Each CDR3 is given with its conserved first and last residue.

V gene	J gene	CDR3 protein
TRBV24-1	TRBJ2-2	CATSDPGEATGELFF
TRBV6-2/TRBV6-3	TRBJ2-3	CASSYSLSSTDTQYF
TRBV6-1	TRBJ1-1	CASIEGLGNTEAFF
TRBV29-1	TRBJ2-1	CSVTGASYNEQFF
TRBV12-3/TRBV12-4	TRBJ2-3	CASSPAGVILTDTQYF
TRBV14	TRBJ1-2	CASSQDRDGNYGYTF
TRBV2	TRBJ1-5	CASGLYKGGHSNQPQHF
TRBV4-1	TRBJ2-1	CASSPSKIGGNEQFF
TRBV10-3	TRBJ1-2	CAISLQYGTAKHGYTF
TRBV7-2	TRBJ2-1	CASSRGLAGEQFF
TRBV5-4	TRBJ1-2	CASSRRGQGVEGYTF
TRBV6-5	TRBJ1-1	CASIRTGGFGAEAFF
TRBV5-6	TRBJ2-7	CASSAGMAANEQYF
TRBV6-2/TRBV6-3	TRBJ2-7	CASSYSTRELAYEQYF
TRBV7-9	TRBJ2-3	CASKDRAKDTQYF
TRBV12-3/TRBV12-4	TRBJ1-1	CASSLARKNTEAFF
TRBV18	TRBJ1-5	CASSPGAGQPQHF
TRBV5-5	TRBJ1-2	CASSLNPQSGGYTF
TRBV25-1	TRBJ2-7	CASRASYEQYF
TRBV5-1	TRBJ2-1	CASSLIAGGPNNEQFF
TRBV13	TRBJ1-2	CASSLRTVFDYGYTF
TRBV7-9	TRBJ1-3	CASSLEGGFAGNTIYF
TRBV5-6	TRBJ1-6	CASSFWDRVNSPLHF
TRBV7-9	TRBJ2-1	CASGPGTGEVKQFF
TRBV7-2	TRBJ1-5	CASSLQSNQPQHF
TRBV4-1	TRBJ2-7	CASSHPSGTAYEQYF
TRBV4-2	TRBJ2-1	CASSQDHSAYNEQFF
TRBV5-4	TRBJ1-2	CASTQDRVYGYTF
TRBV5-1	TRBJ2-7	CASSLRPGLAGRYSYEQYF
TRBV12-5	TRBJ2-5	CASGLGSLAGVGETQYF
TRBV10-2	TRBJ2-1	CASSVVAVGDEQFF
TRBV9	TRBJ2-1	CASSDPKGIAGDLTEQFF
TRBV5-1	TRBJ2-7	CASRSGGGYEQYF
TRBV27	TRBJ2-7	CASQGPTSPYEQYF
TRBV7-2	TRBJ2-1	CASSSSYVEGATGQFF
TRBV12-3/TRBV12-4	TRBJ1-5	CASSSSKQPQHF
TRBV12-3/TRBV12-4	TRBJ1-6	CASSSLGLSYNSPLHF
TRBV6-5	TRBJ2-1	CASRSDRGSYNEQFF
TRBV7-9	TRBJ1-2	CASSDQGQGFNYGYTF
TRBV4-3	TRBJ2-7	CASSQDSYSYEQYF
TRBV5-1	TRBJ2-7	CASSLYRERTYEQYF
TRBV9	TRBJ2-2	CASSVPRTGRVTGELFF